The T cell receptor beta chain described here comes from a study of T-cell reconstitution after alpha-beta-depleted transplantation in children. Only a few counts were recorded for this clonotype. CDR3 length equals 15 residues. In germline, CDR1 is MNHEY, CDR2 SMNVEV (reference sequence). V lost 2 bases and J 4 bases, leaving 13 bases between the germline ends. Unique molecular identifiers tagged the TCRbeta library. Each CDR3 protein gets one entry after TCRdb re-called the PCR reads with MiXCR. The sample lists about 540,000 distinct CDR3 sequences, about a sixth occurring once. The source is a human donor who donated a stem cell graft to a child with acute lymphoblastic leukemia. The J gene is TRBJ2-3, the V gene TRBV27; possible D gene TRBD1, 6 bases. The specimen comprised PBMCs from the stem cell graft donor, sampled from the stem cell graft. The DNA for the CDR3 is TGTGCCAGCAGTTTAAGGACAGAATTCCCAGATACGCAGTATTTT. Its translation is CASSLRTEFPDTQYF.